Sequencing of this T cell receptor beta chain was carried out in a study of cytomegalovirus exposure and HLA in healthy donors. Looking at the study overall: Across roughly 400 genotyped donors, 81% landed in the Caucasian-associated ancestry cluster. Notes on the study in general: As a later analysis revealed, the rate of TCR association differed by HLA locus, with DRB1 most and HLA-C fewest. According to an earlier analysis, most TCR beta V segments yielded productive rearrangements about 90% or about 30% of the time.

This PCR relied on a set of 60 Vbeta primers and 13 Jbeta primers. TCRdb's copy holds only in-frame clones and misses some; the assay was immunoSEQ multiplex PCR. In the table there are 100,000 to 150,000 clones, roughly 79% of which are singletons. The germline V and J ends were trimmed by 7 bases and 5 bases, with 5 bases remaining between them. Germline V CDR1 and CDR2: SNHLY, FYNNEI. This CDR3 contains 10 residues. This clone was picked up one time. What it recognizes is unknown. The chain has TRBV2 and TRBJ1-2; the D gene is possibly TRBD1 (5 bases). The sequenced sample was PBMCs. This clonotype was obtained from a man aged 18 to 29 in good health and CMV-seronegative. The chain's CDR3 is CASKGYGYTF. The CDR3 DNA follows: TGTGCCAGCAAGGGGTATGGCTACACCTTC.